The 7 T cell receptor beta chains listed next were all sequenced from one sample in a study of cytomegalovirus exposure and HLA in healthy donors. The study ran its PCR with 60 Vbeta and 13 Jbeta primers. Sequencing used immunoSEQ multiplex PCR; TCRdb keeps in-frame clones, though not all of them. The sample holds about 130,000 clones; roughly a sixth are singletons and the top ten take 2.9%. The sample was PBMCs. The receptors were gathered from a female donor in good health and CMV-seropositive.

V and J are TRBV2 and TRBJ2-1; 8 bases match TRBD2. Unmatched junction bases numbered 6, after V lost 6 bases and J lost 2 bases. Germline V gene data show CDR1 as SNHLY and CDR2 as FYNNEI. The CDR3 is 15 amino acids. DNA of the CDR3: TGTGCCAGCAGACCCGTCGGGGGGGCCTACAATGAGCAGTTCTTC. Protein: CASRPVGGAYNEQFF.

This clone has just a few counts. The chain recombines TRBV29-1 with TRBJ1-2; TRBD1 might be the D (6 bases). The CDR3 consists of 11 residues. From germline, CDR1 is SQVTM and CDR2 ANQGSEA. Trimming removed 6 bases from V and 4 bases from J, with 9 bases in between. In DNA form, the CDR3 reads TGCAGCGTGCGGACAGTCTATGGCTACACCTTC. This sequence encodes CSVRTVYGYTF.

The table lists this clone with a few counts. This chain connects TRBV5-4 to TRBJ2-1, with D possibly TRBD2 on 6 matching bases. The CDR3 runs to 14 residues. Trimming removed 2 bases at V and 9 bases at J, with 15 bases between. The germline V gene encodes CDR1 SGHNT and CDR2 YYREEE (reference sequence). CDR3: CASSFERERGEQFF. CDR3 bases: TGTGCCAGCAGCTTCGAACGGGAGAGAGGTGAGCAGTTCTTC.

This clone was found a few times. The chain combines TRBV7-2 with TRBJ2-1, with a weak D call TRBD2 (5 bases). The CDR3 runs 12 residues. Germline V gives CDR1 SGHTA, CDR2 FQGNSA. The germline V and J ends were trimmed by 3 bases and 10 bases, with 10 bases remaining between them. CDR3 coding DNA: TGTGCCAGCAGCTTCCGGGGAACCGAGCAGTTCTTC. It translates to CASSFRGTEQFF.

This clone was detected only a few times. One end of the junction varies from germline; a read error may be responsible. V is TRBV5-1 and J is TRBJ1-2; D remains unclear. CDR1 is SGHRS and CDR2 is YFSETQ in the germline V gene. This CDR3 is built from 14 residues. The CDR3: CASRLETPNYGYTF. The CDR3 DNA sequence: TGCGCCAGCAGATTGGAAACACCGAACTATGGCTACACCTTC.

This clone was found a few times. The genes are TRBV6-1 and TRBJ1-2; 8 bases line up with TRBD1. In germline, CDR1 is MNHNS, CDR2 SASEGT. The CDR3 loop spans 12 amino acids. V lost 8 bases, J lost 3 bases, and 2 bases stayed unmatched. DNA of the CDR3: TGTGCCAGCCAGGGACAGGACTATGGCTACACCTTC. Protein product: CASQGQDYGYTF.

This rearrangement joins TRBV28 to TRBJ1-1, with D unclear. The germline V gene has CDR1 MDHEN and CDR2 SYDVKM. The CDR3 contains 14 residues. V was clipped by 3 bases and J by 7 bases, with 15 bases between them. The CDR3 DNA reads TGTGCCAGCAGTTTGCATTTCCCGGGGAGTGAAGCTTTCTTT. It specifies CASSLHFPGSEAFF.